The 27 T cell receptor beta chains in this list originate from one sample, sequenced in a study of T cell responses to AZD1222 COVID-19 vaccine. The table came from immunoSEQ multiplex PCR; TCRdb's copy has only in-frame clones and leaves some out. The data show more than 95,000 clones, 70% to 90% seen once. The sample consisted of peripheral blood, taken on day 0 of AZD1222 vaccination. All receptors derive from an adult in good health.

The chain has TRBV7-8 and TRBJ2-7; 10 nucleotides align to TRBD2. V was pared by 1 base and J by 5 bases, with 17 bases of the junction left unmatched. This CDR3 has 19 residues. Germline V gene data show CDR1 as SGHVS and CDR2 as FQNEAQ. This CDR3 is CASSLVDREAGTSVHEQYF. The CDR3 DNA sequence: TGTGCCAGCAGCTTAGTTGACAGAGAGGCCGGGACTAGCGTCCACGAGCAGTACTTC.

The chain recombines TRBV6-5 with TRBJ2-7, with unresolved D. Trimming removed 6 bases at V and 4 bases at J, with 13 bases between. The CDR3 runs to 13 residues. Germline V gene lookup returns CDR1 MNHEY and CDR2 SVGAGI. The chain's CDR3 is CASRFTEVYEQYF. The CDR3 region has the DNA TGTGCCAGCAGATTCACAGAAGTATACGAGCAGTACTTC.

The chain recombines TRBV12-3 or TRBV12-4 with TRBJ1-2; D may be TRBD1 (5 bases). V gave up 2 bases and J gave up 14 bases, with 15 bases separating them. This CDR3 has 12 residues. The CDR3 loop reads CASSLSRARGTF. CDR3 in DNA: TGTGCCAGCAGTTTAAGCAGGGCCCGAGGTACCTTC.

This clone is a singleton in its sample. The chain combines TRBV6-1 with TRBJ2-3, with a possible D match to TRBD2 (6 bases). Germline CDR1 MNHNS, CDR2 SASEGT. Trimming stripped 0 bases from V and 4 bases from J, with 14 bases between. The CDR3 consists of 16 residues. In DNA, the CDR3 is TGTGCCAGCAGTGAAGCTGTTTCGACTAGTGCAGATACGCAGTATTTT. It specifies CASSEAVSTSADTQYF.

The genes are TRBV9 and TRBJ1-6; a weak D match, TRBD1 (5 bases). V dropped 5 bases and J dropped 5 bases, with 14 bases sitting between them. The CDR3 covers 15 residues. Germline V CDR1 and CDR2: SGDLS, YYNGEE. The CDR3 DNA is TGTGCCAGCAGTGAAGGGGATAGGGATAATTCACCCCTCCACTTT. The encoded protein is CASSEGDRDNSPLHF.

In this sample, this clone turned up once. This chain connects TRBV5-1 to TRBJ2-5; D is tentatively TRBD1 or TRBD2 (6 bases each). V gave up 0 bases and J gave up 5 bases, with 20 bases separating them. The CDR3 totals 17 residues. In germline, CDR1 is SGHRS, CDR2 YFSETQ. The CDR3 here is CASSLAPGGGVGETQYF. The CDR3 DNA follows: TGCGCCAGCAGCTTGGCCCCCGGGGGCGGTGTAGGGGAGACCCAGTACTTC.

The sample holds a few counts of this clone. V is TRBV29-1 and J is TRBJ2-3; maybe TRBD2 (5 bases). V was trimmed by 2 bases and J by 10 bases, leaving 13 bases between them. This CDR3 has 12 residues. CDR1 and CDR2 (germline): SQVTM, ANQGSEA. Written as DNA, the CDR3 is TGCAGCGTTGAATTACCGGAGGTTTCGCAGTATTTT. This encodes CSVELPEVSQYF.

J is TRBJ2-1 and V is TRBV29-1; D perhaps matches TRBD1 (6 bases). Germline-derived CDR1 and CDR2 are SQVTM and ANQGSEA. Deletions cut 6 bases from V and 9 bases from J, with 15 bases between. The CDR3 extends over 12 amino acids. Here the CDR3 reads CSVCPQGSEQFF. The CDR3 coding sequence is TGCAGCGTCTGCCCCCAGGGGAGTGAGCAGTTCTTC.

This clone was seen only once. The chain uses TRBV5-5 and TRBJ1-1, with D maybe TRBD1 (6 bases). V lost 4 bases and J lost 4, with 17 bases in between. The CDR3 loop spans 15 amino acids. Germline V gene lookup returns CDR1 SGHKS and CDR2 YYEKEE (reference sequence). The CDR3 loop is CASSAQGVSGTEAFF. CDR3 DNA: TGTGCCAGCAGCGCACAGGGTGTATCGGGCACTGAAGCTTTCTTT.

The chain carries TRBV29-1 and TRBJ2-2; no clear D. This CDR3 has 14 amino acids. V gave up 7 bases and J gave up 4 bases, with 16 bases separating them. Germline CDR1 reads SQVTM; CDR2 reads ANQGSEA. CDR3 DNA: TGCAGCGCACAAGGGCCGACGAGCACCGGGGAGCTGTTTTTT. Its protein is CSAQGPTSTGELFF.

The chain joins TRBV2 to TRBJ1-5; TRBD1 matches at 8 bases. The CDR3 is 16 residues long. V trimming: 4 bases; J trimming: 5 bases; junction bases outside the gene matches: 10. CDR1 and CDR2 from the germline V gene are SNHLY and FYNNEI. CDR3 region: CASSVALPGGHQPQHF. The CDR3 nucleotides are TGTGCCAGCAGTGTGGCCCTTCCAGGGGGCCATCAGCCCCAGCATTTT.

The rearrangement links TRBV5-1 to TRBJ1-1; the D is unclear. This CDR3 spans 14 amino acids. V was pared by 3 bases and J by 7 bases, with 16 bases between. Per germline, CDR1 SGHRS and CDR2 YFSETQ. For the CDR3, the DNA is TGCGCCAGCAGCTCCATCCCGGGATCCGATGAAGCTTTCTTT. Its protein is CASSSIPGSDEAFF.

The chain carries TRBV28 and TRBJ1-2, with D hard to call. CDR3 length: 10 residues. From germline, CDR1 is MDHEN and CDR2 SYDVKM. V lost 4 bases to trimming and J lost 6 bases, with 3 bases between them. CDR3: CASSSDGYTF. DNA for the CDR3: TGTGCCAGCAGTTCGGATGGCTACACCTTC.

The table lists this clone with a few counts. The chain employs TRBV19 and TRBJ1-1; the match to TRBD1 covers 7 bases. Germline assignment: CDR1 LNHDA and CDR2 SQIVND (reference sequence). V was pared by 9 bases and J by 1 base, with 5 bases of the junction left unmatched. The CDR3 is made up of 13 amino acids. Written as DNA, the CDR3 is TGTGCCAGCTTGGGACAGTCGAACACTGAAGCTTTCTTT. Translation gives CASLGQSNTEAFF.

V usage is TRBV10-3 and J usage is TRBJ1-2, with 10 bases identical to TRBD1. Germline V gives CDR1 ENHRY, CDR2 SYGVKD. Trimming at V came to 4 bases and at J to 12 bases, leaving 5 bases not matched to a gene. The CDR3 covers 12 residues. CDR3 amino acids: CAISGGTGEDTF. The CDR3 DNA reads TGTGCCATCAGTGGGGGGACAGGGGAGGACACCTTC.

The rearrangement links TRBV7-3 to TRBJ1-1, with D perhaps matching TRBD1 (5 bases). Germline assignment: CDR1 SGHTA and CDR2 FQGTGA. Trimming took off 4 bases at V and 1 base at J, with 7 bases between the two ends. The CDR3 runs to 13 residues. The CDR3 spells CASSSGGNTEAFF. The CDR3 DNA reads TGTGCCAGCAGCTCGGGGGGGAACACTGAAGCTTTCTTT.

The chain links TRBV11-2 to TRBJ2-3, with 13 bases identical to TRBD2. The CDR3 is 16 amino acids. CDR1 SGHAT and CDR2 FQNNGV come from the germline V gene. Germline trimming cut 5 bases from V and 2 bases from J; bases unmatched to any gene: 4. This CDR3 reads CASSALAGGLTDTQYF. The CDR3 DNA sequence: TGTGCCAGCAGCGCACTAGCGGGGGGGCTCACAGATACGCAGTATTTT.

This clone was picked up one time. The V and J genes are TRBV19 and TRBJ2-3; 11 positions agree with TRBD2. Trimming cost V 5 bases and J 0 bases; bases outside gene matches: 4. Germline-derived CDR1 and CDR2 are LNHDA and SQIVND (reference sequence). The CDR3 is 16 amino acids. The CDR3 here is CASSLRLAGSTDTQYF. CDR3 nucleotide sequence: TGTGCCAGTAGTTTGAGACTAGCGGGAAGCACAGATACGCAGTATTTT.

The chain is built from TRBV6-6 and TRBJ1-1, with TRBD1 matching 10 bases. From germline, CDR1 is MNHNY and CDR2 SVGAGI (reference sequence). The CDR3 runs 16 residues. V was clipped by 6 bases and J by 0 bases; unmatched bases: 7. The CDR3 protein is CASSPGQGRVNTEAFF. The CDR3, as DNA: TGTGCCAGCAGCCCGGGACAGGGGCGGGTGAACACTGAAGCTTTCTTT.

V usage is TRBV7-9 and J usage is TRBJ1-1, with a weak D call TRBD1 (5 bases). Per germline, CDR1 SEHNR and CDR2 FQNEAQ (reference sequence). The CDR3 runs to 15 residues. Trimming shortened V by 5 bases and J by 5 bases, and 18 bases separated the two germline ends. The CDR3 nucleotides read TGTGCCAGCAGCCCCCGGGGGGATAGGGGTACTGAAGCTTTCTTT. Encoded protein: CASSPRGDRGTEAFF. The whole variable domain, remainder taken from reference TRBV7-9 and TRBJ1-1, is DTGVSQNPRHKITKRGQNVTFRCDPISEHNRLYWYRQTLGQGPEFLTYFQNEAQLEKSRLLSDRFSAERPKGSFSTLEIQRTEQGDSAMYLCASSPRGDRGTEAFFGQGTRLTVV.

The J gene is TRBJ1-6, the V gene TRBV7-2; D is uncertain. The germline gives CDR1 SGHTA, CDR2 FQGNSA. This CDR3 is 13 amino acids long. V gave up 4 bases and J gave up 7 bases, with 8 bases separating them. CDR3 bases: TGTGCCAGCAGCTCCAGTGAGAATTCACCCCTCCACTTT. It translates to CASSSSENSPLHF.

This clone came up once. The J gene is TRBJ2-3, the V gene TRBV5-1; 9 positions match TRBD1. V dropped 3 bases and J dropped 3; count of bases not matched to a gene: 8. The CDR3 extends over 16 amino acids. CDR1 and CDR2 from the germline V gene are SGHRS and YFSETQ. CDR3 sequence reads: CASSYGTGRWTDTQYF. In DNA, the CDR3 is TGCGCCAGCAGCTATGGGACAGGGAGATGGACAGATACGCAGTATTTT. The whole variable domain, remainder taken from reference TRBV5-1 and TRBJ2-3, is KAGVTQTPRYLIKTRGQQVTLSCSPISGHRSVSWYQQTPGQGLQFLFEYFSETQRNKGNFPGRFSGRQFSNSRSEMNVSTLELGDSALYLCASSYGTGRWTDTQYFGPGTRLTVL.

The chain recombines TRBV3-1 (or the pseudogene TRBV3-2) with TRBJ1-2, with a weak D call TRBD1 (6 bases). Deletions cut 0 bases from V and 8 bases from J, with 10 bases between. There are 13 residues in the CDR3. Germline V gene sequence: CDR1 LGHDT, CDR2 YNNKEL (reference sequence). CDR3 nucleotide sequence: TGTGCCAGCAGCCAAGAACAGGGTAAGGGCTACACCTTC. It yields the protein CASSQEQGKGYTF.

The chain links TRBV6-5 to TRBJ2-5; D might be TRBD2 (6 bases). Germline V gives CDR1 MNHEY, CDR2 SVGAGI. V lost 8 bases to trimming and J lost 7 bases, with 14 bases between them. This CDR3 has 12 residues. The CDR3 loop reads CASRPEGGTQYF. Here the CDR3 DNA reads TGTGCCAGCCGGCCGGAGGGTGGGACCCAGTACTTC.

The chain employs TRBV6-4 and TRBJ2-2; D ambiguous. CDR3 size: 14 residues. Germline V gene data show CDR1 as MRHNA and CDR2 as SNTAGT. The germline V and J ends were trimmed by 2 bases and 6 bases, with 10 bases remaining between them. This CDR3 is CASSDAKRPGELFF. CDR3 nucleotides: TGTGCCAGCAGTGACGCCAAAAGGCCCGGGGAGCTGTTTTTT.

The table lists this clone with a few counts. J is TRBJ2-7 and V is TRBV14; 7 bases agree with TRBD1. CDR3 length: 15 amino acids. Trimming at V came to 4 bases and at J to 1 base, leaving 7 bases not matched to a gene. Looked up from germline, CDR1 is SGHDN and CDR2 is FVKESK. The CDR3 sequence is CASSLTGAPSYEQYF. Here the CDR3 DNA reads TGTGCCAGCAGCCTTACAGGGGCCCCATCCTACGAGCAGTACTTC.

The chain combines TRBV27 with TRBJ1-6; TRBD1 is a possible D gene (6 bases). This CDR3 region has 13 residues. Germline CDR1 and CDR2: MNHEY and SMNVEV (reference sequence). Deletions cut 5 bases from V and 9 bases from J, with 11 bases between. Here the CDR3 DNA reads TGTGCCAGCAGTCAAGGGGGGATTTCACCCCTCCACTTT. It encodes CASSQGGISPLHF.